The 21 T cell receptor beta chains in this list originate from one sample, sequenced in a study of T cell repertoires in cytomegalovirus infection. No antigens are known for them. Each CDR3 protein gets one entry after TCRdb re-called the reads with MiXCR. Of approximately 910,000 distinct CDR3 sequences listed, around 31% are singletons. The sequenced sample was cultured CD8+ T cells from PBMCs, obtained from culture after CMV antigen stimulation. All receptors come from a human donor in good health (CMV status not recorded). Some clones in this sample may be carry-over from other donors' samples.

The DNA for the CDR3 is TGTGCCAGCAGTGGCCGACAGGGGCCTCAGCCCCAGCATTTT. It encodes CASSGRQGPQPQHF. The chain uses TRBV6-1 and TRBJ1-5; 8 bases are shared with TRBD1. Per the germline V gene, CDR1 is MNHNS and CDR2 is SASEGT. This CDR3 region has 14 residues. The ends lost 4 bases at V and 6 bases at J; junction bases unmatched: 5.

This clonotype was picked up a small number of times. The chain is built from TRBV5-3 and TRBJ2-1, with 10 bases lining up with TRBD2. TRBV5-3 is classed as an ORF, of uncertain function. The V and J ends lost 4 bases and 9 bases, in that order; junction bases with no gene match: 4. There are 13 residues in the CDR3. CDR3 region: CARSSGGACEQFF. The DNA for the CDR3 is TGTGCCAGAAGCAGCGGGGGGGCCTGTGAGCAGTTCTTC.

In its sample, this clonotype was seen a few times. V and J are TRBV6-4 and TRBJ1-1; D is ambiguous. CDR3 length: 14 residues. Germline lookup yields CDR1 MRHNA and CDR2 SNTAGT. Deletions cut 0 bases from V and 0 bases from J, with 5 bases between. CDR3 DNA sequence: TGTGCCAGCAGTGACTCATACCTGAACACTGAAGCTTTCTTT. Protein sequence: CASSDSYLNTEAFF.

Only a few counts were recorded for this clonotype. CDR3 in amino acids: CASKKVPDTQYF. The CDR3 DNA sequence: TGTGCCAGCAAAAAGGTTCCAGATACGCAGTATTTT. This chain uses TRBV27 with TRBJ2-3; D not resolved. Per germline, CDR1 MNHEY and CDR2 SMNVEV (reference sequence). Trimming cost V 7 bases and J 4 bases, with 9 bases left between them. The CDR3 is 12 amino acids.

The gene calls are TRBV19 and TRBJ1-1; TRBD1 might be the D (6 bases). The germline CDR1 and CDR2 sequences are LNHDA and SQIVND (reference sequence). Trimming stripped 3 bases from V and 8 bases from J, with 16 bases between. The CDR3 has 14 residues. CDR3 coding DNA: TGTGCCAGTAGTATGAAAAGGAGGGGGACGGAAGCTTTCTTT. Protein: CASSMKRRGTEAFF.

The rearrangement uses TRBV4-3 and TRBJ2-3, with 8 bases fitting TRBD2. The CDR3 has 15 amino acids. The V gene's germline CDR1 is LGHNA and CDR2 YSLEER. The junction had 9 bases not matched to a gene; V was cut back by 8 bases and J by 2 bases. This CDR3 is CASAWAGGLTDTQYF. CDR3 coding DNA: TGCGCCAGCGCTTGGGCGGGGGGTCTCACAGATACGCAGTATTTT.

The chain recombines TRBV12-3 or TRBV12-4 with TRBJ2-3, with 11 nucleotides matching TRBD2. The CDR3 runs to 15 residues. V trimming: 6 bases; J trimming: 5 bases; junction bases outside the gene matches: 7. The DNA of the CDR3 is TGTGCCAGCAGCATAGCGGGGGGGCCGGGAGATACGCAGTATTTT. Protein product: CASSIAGGPGDTQYF.

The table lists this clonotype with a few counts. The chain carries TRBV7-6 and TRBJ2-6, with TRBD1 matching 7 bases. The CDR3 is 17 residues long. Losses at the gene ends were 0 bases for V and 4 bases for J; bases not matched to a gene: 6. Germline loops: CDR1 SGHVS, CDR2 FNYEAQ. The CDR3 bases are TGTGCCAGCAGCTTAGCGCAGGGGGTCTCCGGGGCCAACGTCCTGACTTTC. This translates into CASSLAQGVSGANVLTF.

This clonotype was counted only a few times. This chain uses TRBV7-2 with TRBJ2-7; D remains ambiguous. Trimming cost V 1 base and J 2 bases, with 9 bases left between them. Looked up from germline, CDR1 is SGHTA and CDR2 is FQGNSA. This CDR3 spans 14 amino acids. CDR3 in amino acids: CASSLEQRPYEQYF. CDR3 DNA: TGTGCCAGCAGCTTAGAGCAGCGACCCTACGAGCAGTACTTC. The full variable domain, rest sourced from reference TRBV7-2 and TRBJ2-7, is GAGVSQSPSNKVTEKGKDVELRCDPISGHTALYWYRQSLGQGLEFLIYFQGNSAPDKSGLPSDRFSAERTGGSVSTLTIQRTQQEDSAVYLCASSLEQRPYEQYFGPGTRLTVT.

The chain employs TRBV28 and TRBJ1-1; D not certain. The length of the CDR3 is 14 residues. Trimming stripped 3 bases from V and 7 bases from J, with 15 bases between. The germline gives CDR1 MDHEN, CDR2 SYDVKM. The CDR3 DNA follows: TGTGCCAGCAGTTTCCAAGGCCTCCGGGTTGAAGCTTTCTTT. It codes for CASSFQGLRVEAFF.

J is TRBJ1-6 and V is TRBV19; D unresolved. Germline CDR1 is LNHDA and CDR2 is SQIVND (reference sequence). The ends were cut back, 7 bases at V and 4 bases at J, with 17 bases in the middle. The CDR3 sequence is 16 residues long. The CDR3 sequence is CASMRILEGYNSPLHF. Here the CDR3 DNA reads TGTGCCAGTATGAGGATCTTGGAGGGATATAATTCACCCCTCCACTTT.

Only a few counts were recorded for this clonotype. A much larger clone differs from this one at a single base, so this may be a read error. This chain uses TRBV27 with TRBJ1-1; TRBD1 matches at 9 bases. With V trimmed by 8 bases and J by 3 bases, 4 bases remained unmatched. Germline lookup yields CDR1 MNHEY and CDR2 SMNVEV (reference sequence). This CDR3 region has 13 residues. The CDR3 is CASGQGMDTEAFF. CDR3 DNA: TGTGCCAGCGGACAGGGGATGGACACTGAAGCTTTCTTT.

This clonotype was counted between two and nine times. In DNA form, the CDR3 reads TGTGCCAGCAGCTTAGACGGGGATTCCTACAATGAGCAGTTCTTC. Translated: CASSLDGDSYNEQFF. The rearrangement links TRBV11-3 to TRBJ2-1; tentatively, D is TRBD2 (5 bases). The CDR3 contains 15 residues. Germline CDR1 SGHNT, CDR2 YENEEA. Trimming stripped 0 bases from V and 1 base from J, with 7 bases between.

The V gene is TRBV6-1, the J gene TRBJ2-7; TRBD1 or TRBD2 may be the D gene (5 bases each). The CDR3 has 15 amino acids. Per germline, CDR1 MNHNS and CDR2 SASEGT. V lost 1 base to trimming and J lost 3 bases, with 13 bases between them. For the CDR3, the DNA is TGTGCCAGCAGTGAAGATTGGGGGATTAACTACGAGCAGTACGTC. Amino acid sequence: CASSEDWGINYEQYV.

DNA of the CDR3: TGTGCCAGCAGTCCGGGGGCGTGGGCCTACGAGCAGTACGTC. Translation gives CASSPGAWAYEQYV. V gene TRBV5-6 combines with J gene TRBJ2-7, with D perhaps assigned TRBD1 or TRBD2 (6 bases each). Germline CDR1 and CDR2: SGHDT and YYEEEE. The CDR3 has 14 residues. V lost 5 bases to trimming and J lost 2 bases, with 14 bases between them.

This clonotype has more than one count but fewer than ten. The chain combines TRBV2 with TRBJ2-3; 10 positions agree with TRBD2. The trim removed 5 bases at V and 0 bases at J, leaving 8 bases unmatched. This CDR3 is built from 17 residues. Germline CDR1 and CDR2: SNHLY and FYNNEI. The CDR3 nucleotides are TGTGCCAGCAGTCCTTTTCTAGCGGGGGCTAGCACAGATACGCAGTATTTT. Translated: CASSPFLAGASTDTQYF.

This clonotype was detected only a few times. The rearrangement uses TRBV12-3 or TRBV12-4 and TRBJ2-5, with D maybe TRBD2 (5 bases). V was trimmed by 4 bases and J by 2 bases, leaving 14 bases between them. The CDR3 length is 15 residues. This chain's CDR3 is CASSSPQPGQETQYF. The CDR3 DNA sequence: TGTGCCAGCAGTTCACCCCAGCCGGGGCAAGAGACCCAGTACTTC.

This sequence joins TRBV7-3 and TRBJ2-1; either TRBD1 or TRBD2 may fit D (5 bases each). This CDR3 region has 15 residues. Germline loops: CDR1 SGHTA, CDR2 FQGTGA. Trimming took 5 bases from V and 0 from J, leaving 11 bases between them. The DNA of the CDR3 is TGTGCCAGCAGCGAGGGACCGAGCTCCTACAATGAGCAGTTCTTC. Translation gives CASSEGPSSYNEQFF.

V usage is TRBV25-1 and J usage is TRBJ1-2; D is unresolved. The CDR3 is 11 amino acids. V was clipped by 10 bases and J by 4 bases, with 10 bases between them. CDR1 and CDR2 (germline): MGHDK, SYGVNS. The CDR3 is CATDGPYGYTF. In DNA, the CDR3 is TGTGCCACCGACGGACCCTATGGCTACACCTTC.

The CDR3 sequence: CASSFKTGWSANTGELFF. The CDR3, as DNA: TGTGCCAGCAGCTTCAAAACAGGGTGGTCGGCGAACACCGGGGAGCTGTTTTTT. The rearrangement links TRBV5-4 to TRBJ2-2; possible D gene TRBD1, 6 bases. This CDR3 region has 18 residues. Looked up from germline, CDR1 is SGHNT and CDR2 is YYREEE (reference sequence). Trimming left V 2 bases short and J 0 bases short, with 17 bases between.

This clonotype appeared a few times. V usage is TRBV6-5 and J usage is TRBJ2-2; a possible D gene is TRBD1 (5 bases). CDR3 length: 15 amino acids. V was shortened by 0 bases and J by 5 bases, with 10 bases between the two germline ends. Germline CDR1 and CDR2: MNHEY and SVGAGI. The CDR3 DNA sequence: TGTGCCAGCAGTTACTCGATGGGGCGGACCGGGGAGCTGTTTTTT. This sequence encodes CASSYSMGRTGELFF.